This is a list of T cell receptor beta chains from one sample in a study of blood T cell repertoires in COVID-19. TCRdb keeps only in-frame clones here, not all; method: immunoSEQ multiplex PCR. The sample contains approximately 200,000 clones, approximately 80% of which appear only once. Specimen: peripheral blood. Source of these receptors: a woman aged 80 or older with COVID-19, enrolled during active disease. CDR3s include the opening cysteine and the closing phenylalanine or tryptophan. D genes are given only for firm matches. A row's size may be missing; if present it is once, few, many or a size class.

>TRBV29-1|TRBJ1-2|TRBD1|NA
TGCAGCGTACAGACAGGGGGGGGCTATGGCTACACCTTC
CSVQTGGGYGYTF
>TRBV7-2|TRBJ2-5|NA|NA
TGTGCCAGCAGCTTAGGAGGCCAAGAGACCCAGTACTTC
CASSLGGQETQYF
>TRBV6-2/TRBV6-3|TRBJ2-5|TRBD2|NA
TGTGCCAGCAGTATCGGGACTAGCGGGTACAAGACCCAGTACTTC
CASSIGTSGYKTQYF
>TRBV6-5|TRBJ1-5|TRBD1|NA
TGTGCCAGCAGCACAACCGGGACAGGCAACCAGCCCCAGCATTTT
CASSTTGTGNQPQHF
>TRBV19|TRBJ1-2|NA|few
TGTGCCAGTAGTAGCGGGACCCACGGCGTCTATGGCTACACCTTC
CASSSGTHGVYGYTF
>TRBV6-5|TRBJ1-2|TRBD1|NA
TGTGCCAGCAGTTCTCAGGGGGCTGCGGGCTACACCTTC
CASSSQGAAGYTF
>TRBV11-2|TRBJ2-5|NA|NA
TGTGCCAGCAGCTTAAATCGAGAGACCCAGTACTTC
CASSLNRETQYF
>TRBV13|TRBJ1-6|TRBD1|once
TGTGCCAGCAGCCGGAACACACCGACAGGGAACAATTCACCCCTCCACTTT
CASSRNTPTGNNSPLHF
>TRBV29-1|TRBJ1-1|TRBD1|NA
TGCAGCGTGACAGGGGGCATGAACACTGAAGCTTTCTTT
CSVTGGMNTEAFF
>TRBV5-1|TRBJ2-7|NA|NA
TGCGCCAGCAGCCAGTTGGCGGTTGGCTCCTACGAGCAGTACTTC
CASSQLAVGSYEQYF
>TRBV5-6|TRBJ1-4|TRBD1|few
TGTGCCAGCAGCTACCCGGGACAGGGGAATGAAAAACTGTTTTTT
CASSYPGQGNEKLFF
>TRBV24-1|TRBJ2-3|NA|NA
TGTGCCACCAGTGTGTCCGGGGACACAGATACGCAGTATTTT
CATSVSGDTDTQYF
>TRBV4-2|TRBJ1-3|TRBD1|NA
TGTGCCAGCAGCCAAGAGACAGGGAACTCTGTCGGGAACACCATATATTTT
CASSQETGNSVGNTIYF
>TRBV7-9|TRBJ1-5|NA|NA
TGTGCCAGCAGTCAAAGCGGAATGGATAGCAATCAGCCCCAGCATTTT
CASSQSGMDSNQPQHF
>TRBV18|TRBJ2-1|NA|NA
TGTGCCAGCTCACCAGCTAGCGACCCCTACAATGAGCAGTTCTTC
CASSPASDPYNEQFF
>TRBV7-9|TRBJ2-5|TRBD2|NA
TGTGCCAGCAGCTTAGCAGGGAGGGGAGGGACCCAGTACTTC
CASSLAGRGGTQYF
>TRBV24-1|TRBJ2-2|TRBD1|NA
TGTGCCACCAGTGAACCCTACTCCGGGACAGCACCGACCGGGGAGCTGTTTTTT
CATSEPYSGTAPTGELFF
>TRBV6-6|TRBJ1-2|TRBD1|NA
TGTGCCAGCCGGGACAGTCGGGGTATCGGTGGCTACACCTTC
CASRDSRGIGGYTF
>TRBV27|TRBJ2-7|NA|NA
TGTGCCAGCAGTCGCTCGGCGGGCGAGCAGTACTTC
CASSRSAGEQYF
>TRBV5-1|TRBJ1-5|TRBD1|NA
TGCGCCAGCAGCTTTGGACAGGGGAATCAGCCCCAGCATTTT
CASSFGQGNQPQHF
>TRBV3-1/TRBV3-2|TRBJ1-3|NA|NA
TGTGCCAGCAGCTCCACTAGGGGAAACACCATATATTTT
CASSSTRGNTIYF
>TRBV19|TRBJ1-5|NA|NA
TGTGCCAGTAGCCGAGACACAAGCAATCAGCCCCAGCATTTT
CASSRDTSNQPQHF
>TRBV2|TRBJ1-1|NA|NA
TGTGCCAGCAGGGGGAGGGGGATGAACACTGAAGCTTTCTTT
CASRGRGMNTEAFF
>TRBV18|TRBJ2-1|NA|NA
TGTGCCAGCTCACCAAAGGGGAATGAGCAGTTCTTC
CASSPKGNEQFF
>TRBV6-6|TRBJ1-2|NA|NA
TGTGCCAGCAGTACAGGGAATTCCCCCGTGGGTTATGGCTACACCTTC
CASSTGNSPVGYGYTF
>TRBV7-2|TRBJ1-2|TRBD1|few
TGTGCCAGCAGTCTTCAGGGGGTGTTTCTCTATGGCTACACCTTC
CASSLQGVFLYGYTF
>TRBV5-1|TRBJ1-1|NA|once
TGCGCCAGCAGCTTGGCGGGGTTGGACACTGAAGCTTTCTTT
CASSLAGLDTEAFF
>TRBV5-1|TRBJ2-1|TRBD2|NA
TGCGCCAGCAGTTCAGGAGGGACTATCGAGCAGTTCTTC
CASSSGGTIEQFF